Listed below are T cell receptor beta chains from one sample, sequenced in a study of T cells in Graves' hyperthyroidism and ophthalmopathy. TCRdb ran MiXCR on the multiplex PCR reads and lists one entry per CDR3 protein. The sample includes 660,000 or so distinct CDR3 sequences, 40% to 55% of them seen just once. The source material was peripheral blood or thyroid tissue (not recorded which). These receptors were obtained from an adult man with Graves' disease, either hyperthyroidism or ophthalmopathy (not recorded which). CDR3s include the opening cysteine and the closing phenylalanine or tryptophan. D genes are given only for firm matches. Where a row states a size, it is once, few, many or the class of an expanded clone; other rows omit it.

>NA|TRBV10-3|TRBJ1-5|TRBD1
CAISDGGQGGQPQHF
TGTGCCATCAGTGACGGGGGACAGGGCGGCCAGCCCCAGCATTTT
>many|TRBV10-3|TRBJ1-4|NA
CASSADVLAAKLFF
TGTGCCAGCAGTGCGGACGTACTGGCCGCAAAACTGTTTTTT
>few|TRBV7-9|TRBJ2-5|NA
CASSTRLGGAAETQYF
TGTGCCAGCAGTACCCGCCTGGGGGGGGCGGCGGAGACCCAGTACTTC
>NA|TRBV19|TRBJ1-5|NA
CATTDYSNQPQHF
TGTGCCACCACAGATTATAGCAATCAGCCCCAGCATTTT
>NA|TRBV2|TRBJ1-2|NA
CASSEGDDSNYGYTF
TGTGCCAGCAGTGAGGGGGACGACAGTAACTATGGCTACACCTTC
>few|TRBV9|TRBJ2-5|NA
CASSLAFGETQYF
TGTGCCAGCAGTCTAGCTTTTGGAGAGACCCAGTACTTC
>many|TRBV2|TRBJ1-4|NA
CASTIGGTTGEKLFF
TGTGCCAGCACCATCGGGGGGACGACGGGTGAAAAACTGTTTTTT
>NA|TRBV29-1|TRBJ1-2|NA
CSVDIGYGYTF
TGCAGCGTTGACATAGGCTATGGCTACACCTTC
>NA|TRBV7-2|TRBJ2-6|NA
CASSLAGFNTEAF
TGTGCCAGCAGCTTAGCTGGGTTTAACACTGAAGCTTTC
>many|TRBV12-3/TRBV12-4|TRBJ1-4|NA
CASTPRGADEKLFF
TGTGCCAGCACGCCGAGGGGGGCGGATGAAAAACTGTTTTTT
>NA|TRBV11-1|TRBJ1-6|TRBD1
CASSLAFGQGLHSPLHF
TGTGCCAGCAGCTTAGCTTTCGGACAGGGACTACATTCACCCCTCCACTTT
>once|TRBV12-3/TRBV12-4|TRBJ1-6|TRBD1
CASRPRQGLGDSPLHF
TGTGCCAGCAGACCCAGACAGGGGCTCGGGGATTCACCCCTCCACTTT
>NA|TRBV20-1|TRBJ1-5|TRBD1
CSASFPGGSNQPQHF
TGCAGTGCTAGTTTCCCAGGGGGCAGCAATCAGCCCCAGCATTTT
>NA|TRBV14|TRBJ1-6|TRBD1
CASSYSTGGNSPLHF
TGTGCCAGCAGTTACTCGACAGGGGGAAATTCACCCCTCCACTTT
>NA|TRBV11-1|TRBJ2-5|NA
CASSTTTGAVGETQYF
TGTGCCAGCAGCACCACGACTGGGGCGGTTGGAGAGACCCAGTACTTC
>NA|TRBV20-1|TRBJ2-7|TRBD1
CSATGTDDEQYF
TGCAGTGCAACCGGGACAGATGACGAGCAGTACTTC
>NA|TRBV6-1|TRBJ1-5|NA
CASSEAGAGETQHF
TGTGCCAGCAGTGAAGCGGGAGCGGGGGAGACCCAGCATTTT
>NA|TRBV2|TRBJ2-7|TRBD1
CASSGQGDEQYF
TGTGCCAGCAGTGGACAGGGGGACGAGCAGTACTTC
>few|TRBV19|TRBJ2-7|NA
CASSMRQGPYEQYF
TGTGCCAGTAGTATGAGGCAGGGACCCTACGAGCAGTACTTC
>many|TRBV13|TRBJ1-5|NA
CASNRAVQPQHF
TGTGCCAGCAACAGGGCCGTTCAGCCCCAGCATTTT
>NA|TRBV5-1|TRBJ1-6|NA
CASSSIGAANSPLHF
TGCGCCAGCAGTTCTATCGGAGCAGCTAATTCACCCCTCCACTTT
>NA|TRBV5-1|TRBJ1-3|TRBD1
CASSPGTAAIGNTIYF
TGTGCCAGCAGCCCCGGGACAGCGGCGATTGGAAACACCATATATTTT
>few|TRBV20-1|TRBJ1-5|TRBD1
CSASPDRGSNQPQHF
TGCAGTGCTAGCCCGGACAGGGGTAGCAATCAGCCCCAGCATTTT
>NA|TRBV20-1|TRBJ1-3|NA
CSARDSAENSGNTIYF
TGCAGTGCTAGAGATTCCGCCGAAAACTCTGGAAACACCATATATTTT
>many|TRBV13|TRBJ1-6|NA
CASSLGVGLGSPLHF
TGTGCCAGCAGCTTAGGAGTGGGGCTAGGGTCACCCCTCCACTTT
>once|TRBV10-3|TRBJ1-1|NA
CATGTGGGEAFF
TGTGCCACCGGGACGGGGGGAGGTGAAGCTTTCTTT
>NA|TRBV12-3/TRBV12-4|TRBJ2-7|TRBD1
CASSPADRDEQYF
TGTGCCAGCAGCCCCGCTGACAGGGACGAGCAGTACTTC
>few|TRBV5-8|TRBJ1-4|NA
CASSIGQINEKLFF
TGTGCCAGCAGCATTGGACAGATTAATGAAAAACTGTTTTTT
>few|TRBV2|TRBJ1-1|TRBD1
CASSQVPGQGARTEAFF
TGCGCCAGCAGCCAAGTTCCGGGACAGGGGGCGCGAACTGAAGCTTTCTTT
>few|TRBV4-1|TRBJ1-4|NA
CASRGYRVDDEKLFF
TGCGCCAGCAGGGGATACAGGGTAGACGATGAAAAACTGTTTTTT
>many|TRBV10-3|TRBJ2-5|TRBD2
CAISERGGGAEETQYF
TGTGCCATCAGTGAGCGCGGGGGGGGAGCGGAGGAGACCCAGTACTTC
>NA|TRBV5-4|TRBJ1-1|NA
CASSPQTVNTEAFF
TGTGCCAGCAGCCCCCAGACAGTGAACACTGAAGCTTTCTTT
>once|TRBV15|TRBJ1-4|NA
CATSRETDLNDKLFF
TGTGCCACCAGTAGGGAGACGGACCTTAATGATAAACTGTTTTTT
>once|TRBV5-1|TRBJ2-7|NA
CASSLRPLGGAEQYF
TGCGCCAGCAGCTTAAGACCCCTGGGTGGAGCCGAGCAGTACTTC
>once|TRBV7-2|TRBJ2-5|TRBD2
CASSQLAGLAGGYQETQYF
TGTGCCAGCAGCCAACTAGCGGGACTAGCGGGGGGGTACCAAGAGACCCAGTACTTC
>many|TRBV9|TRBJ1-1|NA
CASSVDEGSRFF
TGTGCCAGCAGCGTAGATGAGGGGAGTAGGTTCTTT
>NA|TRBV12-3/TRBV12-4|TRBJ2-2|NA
CASSRTEYTGELFF
TGTGCCAGCAGTAGGACAGAGTACACCGGGGAGCTGTTTTTT
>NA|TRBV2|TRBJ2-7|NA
CASRRMPGEQYF
TGTGCCAGCAGACGGATGCCGGGAGAGCAGTACTTC
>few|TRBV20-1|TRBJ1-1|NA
CSVVRFSEAFF
TGCAGTGTAGTCAGGTTTTCTGAAGCTTTCTTT
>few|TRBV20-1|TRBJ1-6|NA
CSARPSSYNSPLHF
TGCAGTGCTAGACCGAGCTCCTATAATTCACCCCTCCACTTT
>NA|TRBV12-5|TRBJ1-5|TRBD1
CASGLGQGEGQPQHF
TGTGCTAGTGGTTTAGGACAGGGGGAAGGTCAGCCCCAGCATTTT
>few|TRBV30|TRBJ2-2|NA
CAWKAGELFF
TGTGCCTGGAAGGCCGGGGAGCTGTTTTTT
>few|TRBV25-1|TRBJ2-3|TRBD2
CASSKPSGRADTQYF
TGTGCCAGCAGTAAACCTAGCGGGAGGGCAGATACGCAGTATTTT
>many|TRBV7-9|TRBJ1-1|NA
CASSWAPTAEAFF
TGTGCCAGCAGCTGGGCCCCTACGGCTGAAGCTTTCTTT
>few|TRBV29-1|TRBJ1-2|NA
CSVEDPDRGDYGYTF
TGCAGCGTTGAAGATCCGGATAGGGGGGACTATGGCTACACCTTC